This TCR beta chain is from a study of blood T cell repertoires in COVID-19. Whole-study context: COVID-19 samples, acute and convalescent, were from the United States, Italy and Spain. The analysed material was cDNA or gDNA that came from T cells, B-cell-depleted T cells, or PBMCs.

Study processing details: Amplification with reference gene primers provided the estimates of nucleated cell counts. This table comes from immunoSEQ multiplex PCR, and its TCRdb copy is limited to in-frame clones, with some not included. V, J and clone size were drawn from that table, and D and trimming were deduced from the DNA. The data contain about 110,000 clones, around 76% of them singletons. The specimen sequenced was peripheral blood. The receptor was isolated from an elderly woman with acute or convalescent COVID-19.

The CDR3 sequence is CAIRFARGNGELFF. CDR3 nucleotides: TGTGCCATCAGGTTCGCAAGGGGAAACGGGGAGCTGTTTTTT. This chain joins TRBV10-3 and TRBJ2-2; maybe TRBD1 (5 bases). The germline V and J ends were trimmed by 6 bases and 7 bases, with 15 bases remaining between them. This CDR3 contains 14 residues. Germline V CDR1 and CDR2: ENHRY, SYGVKD.